The following is a T cell receptor beta chain sequence with its context. This specimen comes from a study of T cell changes during pregnancy in multiple sclerosis. The repertoire was sequenced with immunoSEQ multiplex PCR; TCRdb's copy has only in-frame clones and lacks some. This sample yields 100,000 or so clones, of which over 85% are seen a single time; more than 0.75% belongs to the top ten. The CDR3 length is 16 residues. Trimming left V 1 base short and J 4 bases short, with 14 bases between. Germline values: CDR1 MNHNS, CDR2 SASEGT. This receptor was taken from a female donor with multiple sclerosis, enrolled in a pregnancy study. The rearrangement links TRBV6-1 to TRBJ1-3; perhaps TRBD1 as D (6 bases). The source material was peripheral blood, sampled after pregnancy. CDR3 sequence (DNA): TGTGCCAGCAGTGAAGTCCAAGGGGGTGGCGGAAACACCATATATTTT. Translated: CASSEVQGGGGNTIYF.